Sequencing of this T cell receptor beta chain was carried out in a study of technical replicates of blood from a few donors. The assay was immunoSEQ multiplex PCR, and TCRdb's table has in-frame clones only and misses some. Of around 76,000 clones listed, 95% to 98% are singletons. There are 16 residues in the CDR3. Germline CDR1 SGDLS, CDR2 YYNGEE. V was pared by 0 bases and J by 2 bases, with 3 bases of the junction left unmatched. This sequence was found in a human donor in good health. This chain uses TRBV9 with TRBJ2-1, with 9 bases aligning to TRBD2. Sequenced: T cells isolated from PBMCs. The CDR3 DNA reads TGTGCCAGCAGCGTAGTTAGCGGGGGACCCTACAATGAGCAGTTCTTC. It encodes CASSVVSGGPYNEQFF.